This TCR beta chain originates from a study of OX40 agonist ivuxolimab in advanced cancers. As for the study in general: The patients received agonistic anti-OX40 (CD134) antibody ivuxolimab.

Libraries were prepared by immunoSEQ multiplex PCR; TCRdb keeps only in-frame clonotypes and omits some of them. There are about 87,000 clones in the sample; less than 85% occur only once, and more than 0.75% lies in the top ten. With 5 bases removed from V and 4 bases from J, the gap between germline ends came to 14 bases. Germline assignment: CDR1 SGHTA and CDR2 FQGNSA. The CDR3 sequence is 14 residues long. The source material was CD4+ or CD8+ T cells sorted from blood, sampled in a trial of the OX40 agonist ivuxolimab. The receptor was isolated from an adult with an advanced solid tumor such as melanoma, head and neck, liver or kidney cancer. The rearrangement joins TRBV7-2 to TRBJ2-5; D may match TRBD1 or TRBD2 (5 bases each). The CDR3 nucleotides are TGTGCCAGCAGCCCATGGACGGGGCCAGAGACCCAGTACTTC. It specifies CASSPWTGPETQYF.